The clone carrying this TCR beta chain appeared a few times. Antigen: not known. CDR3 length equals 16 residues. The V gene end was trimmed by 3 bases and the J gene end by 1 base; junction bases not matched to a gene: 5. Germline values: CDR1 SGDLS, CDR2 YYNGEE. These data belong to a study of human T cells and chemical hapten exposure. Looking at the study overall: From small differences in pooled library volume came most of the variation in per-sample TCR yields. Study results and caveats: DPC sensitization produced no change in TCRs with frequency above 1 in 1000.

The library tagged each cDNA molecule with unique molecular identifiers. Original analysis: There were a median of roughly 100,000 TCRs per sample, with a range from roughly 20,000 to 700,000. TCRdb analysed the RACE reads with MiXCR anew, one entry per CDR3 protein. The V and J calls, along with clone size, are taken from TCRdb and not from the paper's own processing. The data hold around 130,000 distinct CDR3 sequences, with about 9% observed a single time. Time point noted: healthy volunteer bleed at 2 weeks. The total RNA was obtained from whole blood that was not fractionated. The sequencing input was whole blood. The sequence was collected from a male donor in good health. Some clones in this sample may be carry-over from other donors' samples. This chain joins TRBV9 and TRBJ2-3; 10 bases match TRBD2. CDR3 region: CASSATLAGGTDTQYF. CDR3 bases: TGTGCCAGCAGCGCTACCCTAGCGGGGGGCACAGATACGCAGTATTTT.